The 12 T cell receptor beta chains given below trace back to one sample, sequenced in a study of identical twins (dated by TCRdb to the mid-2010s). Library creation used 5' RACE. Sequencing took place on an Illumina HiSeq 2000. TCRdb redid the processing of the public reads, applying fastp at Q25 and MiXCR, and retained in-frame beta chains. Every CDR3 protein is listed once, alongside the most common genes and DNA of its rows. Across this sample there are more than 1.5 million distinct CDR3 sequences, with around a third seen only once. Jointly, the top ten make up roughly 0.3% of the sample. The sample taken for sequencing was cord blood. The receptors shown here come from a newborn girl in good health.

Concerning this clonotype itself: Germline and junction disagree at one end, which may indicate a read error. The V and J genes are TRBV9 and TRBJ2-1; perhaps TRBD2 as D (5 bases). The germline V gene encodes CDR1 SGDLS and CDR2 YYNGEE. The CDR3 spans 17 residues. The CDR3 here is CAGSVVGRGSSYNEQFF. Written as DNA, the CDR3 is TGTGCCGGCAGCGTAGTAGGACGGGGTAGCTCCTACAATGAGCAGTTCTTC.

The CDR3 sequence: CSASFRKTYEQYF. In nucleotides, the CDR3 is TGCAGTGCTAGTTTCAGGAAAACCTACGAGCAGTACTTC. J is TRBJ2-7 and V is TRBV20-1; D is ambiguous. The CDR3 loop spans 13 amino acids. Germline lookup yields CDR1 DFQATT and CDR2 SNEGSKA (reference sequence). V dropped 3 bases and J dropped 2 bases, with 11 bases sitting between them.

The gene calls are TRBV20-1 and TRBJ2-1; no definite D call. V dropped 0 bases and J dropped 4 bases, with 7 bases sitting between them. This CDR3 spans 13 amino acids. From germline, CDR1 is DFQATT and CDR2 SNEGSKA (reference sequence). CDR3 sequence reads: CSARDLGYNEQFF. As DNA, the CDR3 is TGCAGTGCTAGAGATTTAGGTTACAATGAGCAGTTCTTC.

The J gene is TRBJ2-3, the V gene TRBV24-1; maybe TRBD1 (5 bases). The CDR3 sequence is 16 residues long. V lost 3 bases to trimming and J lost 6 bases, with 18 bases between them. Germline-derived CDR1 and CDR2 are KGHDR and SFDVKD. CDR3 sequence (DNA): TGTGCCACCAGTGATCCCGATCCTACCTCAGGGGATACGCAGTATTTT. Protein product: CATSDPDPTSGDTQYF.

The CDR3 sequence: CASSVEGPGETQYF. CDR3 DNA: TGTGCCAGCAGCGTAGAAGGTCCGGGAGAGACCCAGTACTTC. The rearrangement links TRBV9 to TRBJ2-5; D uncertain. This CDR3 spans 14 amino acids. Between the trimmed V and J ends, which lost 0 bases and 4 bases, there was a span of 10 bases. Germline CDR1 reads SGDLS; CDR2 reads YYNGEE. The variable domain in full, with the rest retrieved from reference TRBV9 and TRBJ2-5, is DSGVTQTPKHLITATGQRVTLRCSPRSGDLSVYWYQQSLDQGLQFLIQYYNGEERAKGNILERFSAQQFPDLHSELNLSSLELGDSALYFCASSVEGPGETQYFGPGTRLLVL.

V and J are TRBV3-1 and TRBJ2-7; the D is unclear. This CDR3 is built from 14 residues. V was trimmed by 1 base and J by 2 bases, leaving 9 bases between them. Germline CDR1 is LGHDT and CDR2 is YNNKEL (reference sequence). CDR3 sequence reads: CASSQGLEAYEQYF. The CDR3 bases are TGTGCCAGCAGCCAAGGGCTAGAGGCCTACGAGCAGTACTTC.

The J gene is TRBJ1-2, the V gene TRBV20-1; 9 positions match TRBD1. Trimming took 4 bases from V and 6 from J; bases not matched to a gene: 6. The CDR3 sequence is 13 residues long. CDR1 and CDR2 (germline): DFQATT, SNEGSKA (reference sequence). CDR3 sequence reads: CSAKPQGADGYTF. In nucleotides, the CDR3 is TGCAGTGCTAAACCACAGGGGGCCGATGGCTACACCTTC.

This chain uses TRBV10-3 with TRBJ1-6, with 7 bases identical to TRBD1. With V trimmed by 3 bases and J by 5 bases, 4 bases remained unmatched. The CDR3 is made up of 15 amino acids. Germline CDR1 and CDR2: ENHRY and SYGVKD. In DNA, the CDR3 is TGTGCCATCAGTGATGCCAGGGGGGATAATTCACCCCTCCACTTT. Protein product: CAISDARGDNSPLHF.

The CDR3 protein is CATSRDTRSYNEQFF. CDR3 coding DNA: TGTGCCACCAGCAGAGATACGAGGTCCTACAATGAGCAGTTCTTC. The V and J genes are TRBV15 and TRBJ2-1, with no clear D. Between the trimmed V and J ends, which lost 0 bases and 1 base, there was a span of 7 bases. Germline CDR1 is LNHNV and CDR2 is YYDKDF (reference sequence). CDR3 size: 15 residues.

This clonotype was counted only a few times. V usage is TRBV20-1 and J usage is TRBJ2-1; 8 bases are a match to TRBD2. The ends lost 4 bases at V and 7 bases at J; junction bases unmatched: 6. Germline-derived CDR1 and CDR2 are DFQATT and SNEGSKA (reference sequence). The CDR3 runs to 13 residues. For the CDR3, the DNA is TGCAGTGCTACCCCAGGACTAGCAAATGAGCAGTTCTTC. Its translation: CSATPGLANEQFF.

The chain carries TRBV24-1 and TRBJ2-1; TRBD2 agrees at 8 bases. V lost 4 bases to trimming and J lost 8 bases; unmatched junction nucleotides: 12. The CDR3 is made up of 16 amino acids. Germline values: CDR1 KGHDR, CDR2 SFDVKD. The CDR3 spells CATSDAGLANPHEQFF. The CDR3 nucleotides are TGTGCCACCAGTGACGCAGGACTAGCCAACCCACATGAGCAGTTCTTC.

The table lists this clonotype with many counts. CDR3 in amino acids: CASSIGQGDYGYTF. For the CDR3, the DNA is TGTGCCAGTAGTATCGGCCAGGGTGACTATGGCTACACCTTC. The V call is TRBV19, the J call TRBJ1-2; TRBD1 is a possible D gene (5 bases). V lost 3 bases and J 3 bases, leaving 11 bases between the germline ends. This CDR3 is built from 14 residues. Germline loops: CDR1 LNHDA, CDR2 SQIVND (reference sequence).